This T cell receptor beta chain is from a study of T cells in Graves' hyperthyroidism and ophthalmopathy. There were TCR beta CDR3 regions amplified from RNA transcripts. An initial round of RT-PCR targeting the TCR CDR3 relied on the HTBI primer set. TCRdb re-called the multiplex PCR reads with MiXCR, one entry per CDR3 protein. The sample contains roughly 350,000 distinct CDR3 sequences, about 14% of which appear only once. This clonotype was seen a handful of times. CDR3 length: 16 residues. The germline CDR1 and CDR2 sequences are SGHDN and FVKESK. The junction had 6 bases not matched to a gene; V was cut back by 0 bases and J by 4 bases. Diagnoses were made from clinical symptoms, serum measures (thyroxine and TRAb), thyroid ultrasound and orbital computed tomography.

J is TRBJ1-1 and V is TRBV14; 9 bases agree with TRBD1. This receptor was obtained from a woman in her twenties or thirties with Graves' ophthalmopathy. Sequencing input: blood. CDR3 sequence: CASSQDPRTGATEAFF. The CDR3 DNA reads TGTGCCAGCAGCCAAGACCCGCGGACAGGGGCCACTGAAGCTTTCTTT.